Listed here is a single TCR beta chain. The data are from a study of control samples from healthy donors and cancer patients. The germline CDR1 and CDR2 sequences are SGHRS and YFSETQ. V was pared by 3 bases and J by 1 base, with 10 bases between. CDR3 length equals 14 residues. Generated by immunoSEQ multiplex PCR, the TCRdb table keeps only in-frame clones and is missing some. This sample has about 150,000 clones, with 85% to 95% found just once. Input material: blood. This sequence joins TRBV5-1 and TRBJ1-1, with D possibly being TRBD1 (5 bases). The TCR originated in a man between 35 and 55 years old in good health. CDR3 coding DNA: TGCGCCAGCAGCTGGGGCGACGGGAACACTGAAGCTTTCTTT. The encoded protein is CASSWGDGNTEAFF.